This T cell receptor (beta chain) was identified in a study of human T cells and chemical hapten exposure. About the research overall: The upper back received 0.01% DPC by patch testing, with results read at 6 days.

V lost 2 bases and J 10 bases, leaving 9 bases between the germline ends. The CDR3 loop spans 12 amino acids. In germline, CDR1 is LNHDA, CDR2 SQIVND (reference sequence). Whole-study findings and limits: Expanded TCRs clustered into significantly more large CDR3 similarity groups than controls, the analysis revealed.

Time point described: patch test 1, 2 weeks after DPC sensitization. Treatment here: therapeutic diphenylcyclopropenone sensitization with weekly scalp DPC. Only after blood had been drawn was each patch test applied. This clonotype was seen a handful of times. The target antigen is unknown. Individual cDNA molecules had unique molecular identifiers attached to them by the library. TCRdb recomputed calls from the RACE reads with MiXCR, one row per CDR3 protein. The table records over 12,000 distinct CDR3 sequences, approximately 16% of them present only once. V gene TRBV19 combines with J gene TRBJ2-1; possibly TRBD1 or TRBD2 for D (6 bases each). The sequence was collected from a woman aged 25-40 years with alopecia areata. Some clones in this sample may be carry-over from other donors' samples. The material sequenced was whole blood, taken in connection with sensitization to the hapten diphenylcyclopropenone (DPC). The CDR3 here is CASSIRGREQFF. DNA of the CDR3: TGTGCCAGTAGTATACGGGGGCGGGAGCAGTTCTTC. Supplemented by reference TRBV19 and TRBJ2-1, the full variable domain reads DGGITQSPKYLFRKEGQNVTLSCEQNLNHDAMYWYRQDPGQGLRLIYYSQIVNDFQKGDIAEGYSVSREKKESFPLTVTSAQKNPTAFYLCASSIRGREQFFGPGTRLTVL.